The entry below describes one T cell receptor beta chain. The antigen is undetermined. Only in-frame clones appear in the TCRdb table, and some are missing; sequencing was by immunoSEQ multiplex PCR. Seen here are 52,000 or so clones, 70% to 85% observed once, and the top ten hold about 3.1%. The entry originates in a study of a mutant IDH1 vaccine in newly diagnosed glioma. Losses at the gene ends were 5 bases for V and 3 bases for J; bases not matched to a gene: 16. CDR1 and CDR2 (germline): MNHEY, SMNVEV (reference sequence). This CDR3 has 18 residues. Noted time point: week 5, during vaccination. Alongside topical imiquimod, each dose of vaccine comprised 300 ug of mutant IDH1 20-mer peptide.

The sample here was PBMCs, taken from a glioma patient whose treatment included an IDH1 peptide vaccine. The TCR sequence derives from a woman between 18 and 29 years old with glioma. Some clones in this sample may be carry-over from other donors' samples. J is TRBJ2-5 and V is TRBV27; the match to TRBD2 covers 9 bases. This chain's CDR3 is CASSPFLVVAGEEETQYF. The CDR3 coding sequence is TGTGCCAGCAGTCCCTTCCTGGTTGTAGCGGGAGAGGAAGAGACCCAGTACTTC.